This T cell receptor (beta chain) derives from a study of blood T cell repertoires in COVID-19. Study-level background: Some COVID-19 samples were acute and others convalescent; all came from the United States, Italy and Spain.

The CDR3 is made up of 17 amino acids. Methods used by the authors: The authors estimated nucleated cell counts from reference gene primer amplification. The repertoire was sequenced with immunoSEQ multiplex PCR; TCRdb's copy has only in-frame clones and lacks some. V and J calls and clone size follow that table, whereas D and trimming were derived from the DNA. The repertoire holds about 94,000 clones, with about 86% as singletons. The chain is built from TRBV21-1 and TRBJ1-2; the DNA was not used to check the table's D call, TRBD1. TRBV21-1 is a pseudogene locus. The clonotype originates from a man in his 60s with acute or convalescent COVID-19. The specimen sequenced was peripheral blood. CDR3 in DNA: TGTGCCAGCAGCACGCCGGGACAGACACCAGCTAACTATGGCTACACCTTC. Translation gives CASSTPGQTPANYGYTF.